The next 32 T cell receptor beta chains were all read from a single sample in a study of shared clonotypes between healthy human individuals. Repertoires were generated with immunoSEQ multiplex PCR, while TCRdb's copy carries only in-frame clones and drops some. This sample yields about 980,000 clones, of which about three quarters are seen a single time; approximately 1.5% belongs to the top ten. Sequenced material: memory CD4+ T cells sorted from blood. Described subset: CD45RA-negative fraction. The receptor source for this set is a man in his late teens or twenties in good health.

This clone was found a few times. The chain joins TRBV6-5 to TRBJ2-7; possibly TRBD2 for D (5 bases). The CDR3 is made up of 15 amino acids. V lost 2 bases to trimming and J lost 2 bases, with 13 bases between them. Germline values: CDR1 MNHEY, CDR2 SVGAGI. The CDR3 nucleotides are TGTGCCAGCAGTTACGCAATTTCCGGGGCCTACGAGCAGTACTTC. Protein: CASSYAISGAYEQYF.

The V and J genes are TRBV4-1 and TRBJ2-3; no clear D. Germline lookup yields CDR1 MGHRA and CDR2 YSYEKL. The CDR3 runs to 13 residues. V was pared by 4 bases and J by 2 bases, with 7 bases between. The CDR3 protein is CASSPQNTDTQYF. DNA of the CDR3: TGCGCCAGCAGCCCTCAAAACACAGATACGCAGTATTTT.

On this clone: A read error is possible here, since a much larger clone lies one base away. This chain connects TRBV28 to TRBJ1-4, with D possibly matching TRBD1 (5 bases). The CDR3 has 13 amino acids. V lost 10 bases, J lost 4 bases, and 13 bases lay in between. Germline V gene sequence: CDR1 MDHEN, CDR2 SYDVKM. CDR3 nucleotide sequence: TGTGCCACCAAAAGGGGAAATAATGAAAAACTGTTTTTT. It yields the protein CATKRGNNEKLFF.

A single count supports this clone. V usage is TRBV6-5 and J usage is TRBJ1-2; D perhaps matches TRBD1 (5 bases). Germline V lookup: CDR1 MNHEY, CDR2 SVGAGI. Trimming took 6 bases from V and 0 from J, leaving 14 bases between them. The CDR3 runs 15 residues. The CDR3, as DNA: TGTGCCAGCAGAAGGGGACTGCAAGCTAACTATGGCTACACCTTC. Translating gives CASRRGLQANYGYTF.

This clone was seen a handful of times. This rearrangement joins TRBV5-4 to TRBJ1-6; 10 bases fit TRBD1. Germline V gene lookup returns CDR1 SGHNT and CDR2 YYREEE (reference sequence). V lost 2 bases to trimming and J lost 12 bases; unmatched junction nucleotides: 5. The CDR3 contains 14 residues. CDR3 protein: CASSFRDRGGPLHF. The CDR3 DNA reads TGTGCCAGCAGCTTCCGGGACAGGGGTGGACCCCTCCACTTT.

This clone was recorded many times. The chain joins TRBV7-3 to TRBJ2-1; 8 nucleotides agree with TRBD1. The germline V gene encodes CDR1 SGHTA and CDR2 FQGTGA. This CDR3 contains 15 residues. V gave up 3 bases and J gave up 7 bases; unmatched junction bases: 8. This chain's CDR3 is CASSFSGGSNNEQFF. The CDR3 region has the DNA TGTGCCAGCAGCTTTTCAGGGGGCAGTAATAATGAGCAGTTCTTC. Full variable domain (outside the CDR3, taken from reference TRBV7-3 and TRBJ2-1): GAGVSQTPSNKVTEKGKYVELRCDPISGHTALYWYRQSLGQGPEFLIYFQGTGAADDSGLPNDRFFAVRPEGSVSTLKIQRTERGDSAVYLCASSFSGGSNNEQFFGPGTRLTVL.

The chain recombines TRBV6-5 with TRBJ1-5; D unresolved. This CDR3 contains 13 residues. Looked up from germline, CDR1 is MNHEY and CDR2 is SVGAGI. V lost 5 bases and J 7 bases, leaving 12 bases between the germline ends. The CDR3 nucleotides read TGTGCCAGCAGTCGGACTGGAGAACAGCCCCAGCATTTT. Translated, it gives CASSRTGEQPQHF.

In its sample, this clone was seen many times. This CDR3 is also generated by other DNA sequences in the sample. The chain uses TRBV18 and TRBJ2-1, with 11 positions matching TRBD2. V lost 1 base, J lost 4 bases, and 0 bases stayed unmatched. Germline CDR1 reads KGHSH; CDR2 reads LQKENI. There are 15 residues in the CDR3. CDR3 coding DNA: TGTGCCAGCTCACCACGACTAGCGGGATACAATGAGCAGTTCTTC. This encodes CASSPRLAGYNEQFF.

This rearrangement joins TRBV30 to TRBJ2-1, with a possible D match to TRBD2 (5 bases). Germline assignment: CDR1 GTSNPN and CDR2 SVGIG (reference sequence). The CDR3 runs 12 residues. The V end was cut by 1 base, the J end by 9 bases, with 10 bases between. The CDR3 sequence is CAWSERGSEQFF. For the CDR3, the DNA is TGTGCCTGGAGTGAGCGAGGGTCTGAGCAGTTCTTC.

V gene TRBV13 combines with J gene TRBJ2-5; 8 bases align to TRBD2. The J call may be in error: the DNA end matches TRBJ2-7 better. The CDR3 extends over 14 amino acids. The germline gives CDR1 PRHDT, CDR2 FYEKMQ (reference sequence). CDR3 sequence reads: CASSFSGESYEQYF. The CDR3 DNA reads TGTGCCAGCAGCTTTAGCGGGGAATCCTACGAGCAGTACTTC.

The genes are TRBV19 and TRBJ1-3; D might be TRBD1 (6 bases). Trimming pared 11 bases from V and 2 bases from J, leaving 13 bases between. The CDR3 loop spans 13 amino acids. Germline V CDR1 and CDR2: LNHDA, SQIVND (reference sequence). The CDR3 spells CASKRTAGNTIYF. CDR3 nucleotides: TGTGCCTCCAAAAGGACAGCTGGAAACACCATATATTTT.

The chain has TRBV18 and TRBJ1-1; D may be TRBD1 (6 bases). Trimming removed 2 bases from V and 4 bases from J, with 14 bases in between. From germline, CDR1 is KGHSH and CDR2 LQKENI. The CDR3 sequence is 15 residues long. CDR3 amino acids: CASSPSGGEGTEAFF. As DNA, the CDR3 is TGTGCCAGCTCACCAAGTGGGGGCGAAGGCACTGAAGCTTTCTTT.

This clone was counted ten times or more. The chain is built from TRBV5-1 and TRBJ1-4, with D possibly TRBD1 on 5 matching bases. Germline CDR1 reads SGHRS; CDR2 reads YFSETQ. This CDR3 has 15 amino acids. V lost 4 bases to trimming and J lost 7 bases, with 17 bases between them. The CDR3 is CASSGGGRGTEKLFF. The CDR3 nucleotides are TGCGCCAGCAGCGGAGGAGGGAGGGGTACTGAAAAACTGTTTTTT.

The chain joins TRBV5-6 to TRBJ1-2; unclear D gene. V shed 1 base and J shed 4 bases, with 5 bases lying between them. Germline V gene data show CDR1 as SGHDT and CDR2 as YYEEEE. The CDR3 is made up of 12 amino acids. The DNA of the CDR3 is TGTGCCAGCAGCTTGCGTACCTATGGCTACACCTTC. Amino acids: CASSLRTYGYTF.

This chain uses TRBV30 with TRBJ1-1; tentative D call: TRBD1 (5 bases). Trimming left V 1 base short and J 5 bases short, with 17 bases between. The CDR3 extends over 15 amino acids. CDR1 is GTSNPN and CDR2 is SVGIG in the germline V gene (reference sequence). The CDR3 reads CAWSARDGRWTEAFF. CDR3 DNA: TGTGCCTGGAGTGCCCGGGACGGACGGTGGACTGAAGCTTTCTTT.

This clone came up once. This chain joins TRBV30 and TRBJ1-2; D is ambiguous. V was cut by 2 bases and J by 6 bases, with 10 bases left in between. Germline CDR1 reads GTSNPN; CDR2 reads SVGIG (reference sequence). CDR3 size: 12 residues. The CDR3 DNA reads as TGTGCCTGGAGTTGGACGCACCATGGCTACACCTTC. Amino acids: CAWSWTHHGYTF. Full variable domain (outside the CDR3, taken from reference TRBV30 and TRBJ1-2): SQTIHQWPATLVQPVGSPLSLECTVEGTSNPNLYWYRQAAGRGLQLLFYSVGIGQISSEVPQNLSASRPQDRQFILSSKKLLLSDSGFYLCAWSWTHHGYTFGSGTRLTVV.

V is TRBV9 and J is TRBJ1-4; 11 nucleotides match TRBD1. CDR1 is SGDLS, CDR2 YYNGEE, per germline. Unmatched junction bases numbered 3, after V lost 0 bases and J lost 8 bases. The CDR3 covers 15 residues. The CDR3 DNA reads as TGTGCCAGCAGCGTAGGCGGGACAGGGGGAGAAAAACTGTTTTTT. Protein product: CASSVGGTGGEKLFF.

A word on this clone: The identical CDR3 is also encoded by other nucleotide sequences in the sample. The chain is built from TRBV7-9 and TRBJ2-5; D gene uncertain. The V gene's germline CDR1 is SEHNR and CDR2 FQNEAQ (reference sequence). The V and J ends lost 2 bases and 0 bases respectively, with 10 bases between them. The CDR3 consists of 15 residues. The CDR3 DNA is TGTGCCAGCAGCTTACGGCTGGTTAACCAAGAGACCCAGTACTTC. Its translation is CASSLRLVNQETQYF.

The V gene is TRBV6-1, the J gene TRBJ1-5; no reliable D call. Trimming took 3 bases from V and 2 from J, leaving 8 bases between them. Looked up from germline, CDR1 is MNHNS and CDR2 is SASEGT. The CDR3 runs 14 residues. Written as DNA, the CDR3 is TGTGCCAGCAGTGACGCGTTGGGCAATCAGCCCCAGCATTTT. Protein product: CASSDALGNQPQHF.

This chain uses TRBV4-3 with TRBJ2-5; D possibly corresponds to TRBD2 (5 bases). V shed 0 bases and J shed 2 bases, with 10 bases lying between them. From germline, CDR1 is LGHNA and CDR2 YSLEER. The CDR3 has 15 residues. This chain's CDR3 is CASSQEVGEQETQYF. The CDR3 DNA reads TGCGCCAGCAGCCAAGAAGTCGGGGAGCAAGAGACCCAGTACTTC.

The chain combines TRBV2 with TRBJ2-5; D gene ambiguous. V was shortened by 2 bases and J by 2 bases, with 12 bases between the two germline ends. The CDR3 is 15 residues long. Germline values: CDR1 SNHLY, CDR2 FYNNEI. The CDR3 nucleotides read TGTGCCAGCAGTGAAACGGCCAGGCGGCAAGAGACCCAGTACTTC. This gives the protein CASSETARRQETQYF.

V and J are TRBV27 and TRBJ1-1; D is uncertain. Germline CDR1 reads MNHEY; CDR2 reads SMNVEV (reference sequence). Trimming left V 0 bases short and J 5 bases short, with 10 bases between. The CDR3 is 14 amino acids. The CDR3: CASSLSSGLTEAFF. CDR3 coding DNA: TGTGCCAGCAGTTTATCCTCTGGTCTTACTGAAGCTTTCTTT.

This chain links TRBV6-6 with TRBJ2-1; the D gene is possibly TRBD1 (5 bases). V was cut by 8 bases and J by 6 bases, with 8 bases left in between. Germline V CDR1 and CDR2: MNHNY, SVGAGI (reference sequence). This CDR3 contains 11 residues. CDR3 bases: TGTGCCAGCTCAGGGCCCAATGAGCAGTTCTTC. Translating it yields CASSGPNEQFF.

The rearrangement joins TRBV18 to TRBJ2-3; 12 bases are a match to TRBD2. The CDR3 is made up of 14 amino acids. The germline CDR1 and CDR2 sequences are KGHSH and LQKENI. Trimming at V came to 4 bases and at J to 6 bases, leaving 2 bases not matched to a gene. The CDR3 spells CASSLLAGGDTQYF. As DNA, the CDR3 is TGTGCCAGCTCACTACTAGCGGGGGGCGATACGCAGTATTTT.

The chain is built from TRBV5-1 and TRBJ2-3; the D call may be TRBD1 or TRBD2 (5 bases each). Trimming removed 4 bases at V and 6 bases at J, with 15 bases between. CDR1 is SGHRS and CDR2 is YFSETQ in the germline V gene. The CDR3 sequence is 14 residues long. Here the CDR3 DNA reads TGCGCCAGCAGCGGGGGAGAGGGTCGGGATACGCAGTATTTT. Encoded protein: CASSGGEGRDTQYF.

The CDR3 spells CASSPQGADYGYTF. CDR3 bases: TGTGCCAGCTCACCACAGGGGGCGGACTATGGCTACACCTTC. The chain has TRBV18 and TRBJ1-2, with 7 bases identical to TRBD1. The ends lost 1 base at V and 3 bases at J; junction bases unmatched: 2. The CDR3 covers 14 residues. The V gene's germline CDR1 is KGHSH and CDR2 LQKENI.

V gene TRBV7-9 combines with J gene TRBJ2-5; 7 bases agree with TRBD1. There are 15 residues in the CDR3. Germline loops: CDR1 SEHNR, CDR2 FQNEAQ (reference sequence). With V trimmed by 4 bases and J by 5 bases, 10 bases remained unmatched. The CDR3 loop is CASSSGQVPAETQYF. The CDR3 nucleotides read TGTGCCAGCAGCTCAGGACAGGTACCAGCGGAGACCCAGTACTTC.

The chain combines TRBV29-1 with TRBJ1-2; no definite D call. This CDR3 comprises 13 residues. The V gene's germline CDR1 is SQVTM and CDR2 ANQGSEA. The ends were cut back, 2 bases at V and 4 bases at J, with 11 bases in the middle. CDR3: CSVELQVGYGYTF. As DNA, the CDR3 is TGCAGCGTTGAATTGCAGGTTGGCTATGGCTACACCTTC.

V is TRBV2 and J is TRBJ1-2; unclear D gene. Trimming took 8 bases from V and 4 from J, leaving 17 bases between them. CDR1 and CDR2 (germline): SNHLY, FYNNEI. The CDR3 covers 14 residues. CDR3: CASLDDRWGYGYTF. The CDR3 nucleotides are TGTGCCAGCCTCGACGATAGATGGGGCTATGGCTACACCTTC.

This clone is a singleton in its sample. CDR3 DNA sequence: TGCGCCAGCAGCTCAGGAGGGGACAGGGGCTACGAGCAGTACTTC. This encodes CASSSGGDRGYEQYF. The chain carries TRBV5-1 and TRBJ2-7; 10 nucleotides match TRBD1. CDR3 length: 15 residues. Losses at the gene ends were 3 bases for V and 3 bases for J; bases not matched to a gene: 6. Germline CDR1 and CDR2: SGHRS and YFSETQ.

The rearrangement links TRBV19 to TRBJ2-7; TRBD1 agrees at 8 bases. Germline CDR1 LNHDA, CDR2 SQIVND (reference sequence). This CDR3 is 15 amino acids long. Trimming removed 1 base from V and 2 bases from J; junction bases left unmatched: 4. CDR3 nucleotides: TGTGCCAGTAGTATAGTGGGGGGACAGGCCTACGAGCAGTACTTC. Protein sequence: CASSIVGGQAYEQYF. Variable domain in full (rest from reference TRBV19 and TRBJ2-7): DGGITQSPKYLFRKEGQNVTLSCEQNLNHDAMYWYRQDPGQGLRLIYYSQIVNDFQKGDIAEGYSVSREKKESFPLTVTSAQKNPTAFYLCASSIVGGQAYEQYFGPGTRLTVT.

The J gene is TRBJ2-1, the V gene TRBV5-1; the match to TRBD2 covers 7 bases. Germline values: CDR1 SGHRS, CDR2 YFSETQ. The CDR3 totals 15 residues. V dropped 1 base and J dropped 5; count of bases not matched to a gene: 6. CDR3 nucleotide sequence: TGCGCCAGCAGCTTGACACTAGCGATTCACAATGAGCAGTTCTTC. Amino acid sequence: CASSLTLAIHNEQFF.